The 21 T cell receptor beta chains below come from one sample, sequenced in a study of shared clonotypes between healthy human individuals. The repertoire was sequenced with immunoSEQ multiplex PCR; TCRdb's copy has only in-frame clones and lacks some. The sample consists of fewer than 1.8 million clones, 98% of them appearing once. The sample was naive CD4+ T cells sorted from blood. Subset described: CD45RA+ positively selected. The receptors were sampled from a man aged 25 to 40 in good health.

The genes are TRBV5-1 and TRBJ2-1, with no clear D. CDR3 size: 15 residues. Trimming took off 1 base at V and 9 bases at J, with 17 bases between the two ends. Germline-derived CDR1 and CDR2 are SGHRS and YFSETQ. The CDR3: CASSLLVGPRSEQFF. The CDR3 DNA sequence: TGCGCCAGCAGCTTGTTAGTAGGACCACGAAGTGAGCAGTTCTTC.

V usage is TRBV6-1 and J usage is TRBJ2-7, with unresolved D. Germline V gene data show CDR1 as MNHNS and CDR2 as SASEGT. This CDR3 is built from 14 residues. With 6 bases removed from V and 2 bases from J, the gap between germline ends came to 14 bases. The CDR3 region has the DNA TGTGCCAGCAGCGACTTCATAGGGACCTACGAGCAGTACTTC. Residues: CASSDFIGTYEQYF.

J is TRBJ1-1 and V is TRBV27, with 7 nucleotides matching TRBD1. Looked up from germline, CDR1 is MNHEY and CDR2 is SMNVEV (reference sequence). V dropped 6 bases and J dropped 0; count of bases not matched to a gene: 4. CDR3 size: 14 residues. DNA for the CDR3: TGTGCCAGCAGGTACGGACAGGTGAACACTGAAGCTTTCTTT. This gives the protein CASRYGQVNTEAFF.

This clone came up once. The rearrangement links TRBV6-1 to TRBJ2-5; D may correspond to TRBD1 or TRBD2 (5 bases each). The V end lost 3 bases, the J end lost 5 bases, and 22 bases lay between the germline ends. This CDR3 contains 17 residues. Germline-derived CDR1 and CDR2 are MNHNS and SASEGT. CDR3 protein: CASSEARGAFLGETQYF. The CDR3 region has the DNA TGTGCCAGCAGTGAGGCCCGAGGGGCTTTTCTGGGGGAGACCCAGTACTTC.

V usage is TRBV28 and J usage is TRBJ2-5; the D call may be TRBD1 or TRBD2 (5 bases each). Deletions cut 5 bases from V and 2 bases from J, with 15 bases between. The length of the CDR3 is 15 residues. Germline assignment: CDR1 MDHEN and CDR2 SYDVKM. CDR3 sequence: CASSHRDGGQETQYF. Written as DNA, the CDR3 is TGTGCCAGCAGTCACCGGGACGGTGGACAAGAGACCCAGTACTTC.

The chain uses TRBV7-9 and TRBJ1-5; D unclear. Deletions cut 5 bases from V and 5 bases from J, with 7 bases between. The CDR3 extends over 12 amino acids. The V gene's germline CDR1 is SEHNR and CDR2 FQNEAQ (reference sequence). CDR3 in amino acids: CASSRSDQPQHF. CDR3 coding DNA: TGTGCCAGCAGCCGCTCGGATCAGCCCCAGCATTTT.

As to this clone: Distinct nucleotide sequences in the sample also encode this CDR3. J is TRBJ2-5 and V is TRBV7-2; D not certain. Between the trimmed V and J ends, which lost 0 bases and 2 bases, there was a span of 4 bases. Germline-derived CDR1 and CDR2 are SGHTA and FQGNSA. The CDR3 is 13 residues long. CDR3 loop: CASSLAVQETQYF. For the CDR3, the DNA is TGTGCCAGCAGCTTAGCAGTTCAAGAGACCCAGTACTTC.

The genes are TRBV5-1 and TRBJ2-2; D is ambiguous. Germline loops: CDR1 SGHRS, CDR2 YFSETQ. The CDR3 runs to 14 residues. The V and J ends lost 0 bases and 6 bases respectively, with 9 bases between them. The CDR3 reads CASSLDSVPGELFF. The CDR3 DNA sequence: TGCGCCAGCAGCTTGGATTCAGTTCCCGGGGAGCTGTTTTTT. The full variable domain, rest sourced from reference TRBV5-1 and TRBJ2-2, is KAGVTQTPRYLIKTRGQQVTLSCSPISGHRSVSWYQQTPGQGLQFLFEYFSETQRNKGNFPGRFSGRQFSNSRSEMNVSTLELGDSALYLCASSLDSVPGELFFGEGSRLTVL.

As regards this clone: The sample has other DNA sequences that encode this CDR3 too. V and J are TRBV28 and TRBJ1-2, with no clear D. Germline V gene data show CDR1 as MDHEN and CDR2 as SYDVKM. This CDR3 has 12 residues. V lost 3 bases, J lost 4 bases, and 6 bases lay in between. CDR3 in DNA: TGTGCCAGCAGTTTGAGACTCTATGGCTACACCTTC. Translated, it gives CASSLRLYGYTF.

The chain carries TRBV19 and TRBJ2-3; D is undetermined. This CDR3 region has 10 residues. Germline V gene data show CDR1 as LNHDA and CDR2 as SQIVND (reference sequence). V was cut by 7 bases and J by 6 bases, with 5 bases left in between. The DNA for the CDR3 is TGTGCCAGTAAGTTGGATACGCAGTATTTT. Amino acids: CASKLDTQYF.

CDR3 protein: CASSQGLADTGELFF. The CDR3 DNA reads TGTGCCAGCTCCCAGGGACTAGCAGACACCGGGGAGCTGTTTTTT. The chain recombines TRBV7-9 with TRBJ2-2; 9 bases map to TRBD2. The CDR3 covers 15 residues. V gave up 8 bases and J gave up 3 bases; unmatched junction bases: 7. CDR1 and CDR2 (germline): SEHNR, FQNEAQ (reference sequence).

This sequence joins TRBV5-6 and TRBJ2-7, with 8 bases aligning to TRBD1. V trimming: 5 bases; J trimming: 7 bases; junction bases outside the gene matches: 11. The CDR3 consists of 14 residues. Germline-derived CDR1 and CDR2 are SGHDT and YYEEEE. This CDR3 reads CASRVGTGRSEQYF. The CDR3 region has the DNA TGTGCCAGCAGAGTCGGGACAGGTCGTTCGGAGCAGTACTTC.

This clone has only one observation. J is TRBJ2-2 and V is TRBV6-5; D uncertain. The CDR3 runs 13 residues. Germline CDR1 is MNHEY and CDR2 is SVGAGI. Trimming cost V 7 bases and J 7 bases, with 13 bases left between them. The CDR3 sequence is CASKKPRYGELFF. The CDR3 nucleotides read TGTGCCAGCAAGAAACCCCGTTACGGGGAGCTGTTTTTT.

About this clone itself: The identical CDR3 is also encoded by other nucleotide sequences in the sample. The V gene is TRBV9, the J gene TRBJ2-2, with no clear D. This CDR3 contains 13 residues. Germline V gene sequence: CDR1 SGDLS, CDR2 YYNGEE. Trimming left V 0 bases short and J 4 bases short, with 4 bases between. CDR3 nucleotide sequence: TGTGCCAGCAGCGTAGTGGTCACCGGGGAGCTGTTTTTT. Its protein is CASSVVVTGELFF.

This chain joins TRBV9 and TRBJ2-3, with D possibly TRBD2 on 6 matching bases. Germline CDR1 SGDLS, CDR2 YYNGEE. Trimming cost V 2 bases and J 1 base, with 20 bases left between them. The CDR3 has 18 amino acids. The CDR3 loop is CASSVSGVGRLGTDTQYF. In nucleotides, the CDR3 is TGTGCCAGCAGCGTTTCGGGAGTGGGGCGCTTGGGCACAGATACGCAGTATTTT.

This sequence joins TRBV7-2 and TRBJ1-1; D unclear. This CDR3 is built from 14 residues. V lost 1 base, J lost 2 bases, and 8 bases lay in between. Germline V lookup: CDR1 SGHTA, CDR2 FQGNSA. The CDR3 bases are TGTGCCAGCAGCTTAGATATCACAAACACTGAAGCTTTCTTT. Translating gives CASSLDITNTEAFF.

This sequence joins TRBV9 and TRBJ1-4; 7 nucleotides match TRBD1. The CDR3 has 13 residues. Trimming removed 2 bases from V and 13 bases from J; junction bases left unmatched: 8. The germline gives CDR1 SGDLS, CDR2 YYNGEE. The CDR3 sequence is CASSVRDSTALFF. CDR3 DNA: TGTGCCAGCAGCGTCCGGGACAGTACTGCACTGTTTTTT.

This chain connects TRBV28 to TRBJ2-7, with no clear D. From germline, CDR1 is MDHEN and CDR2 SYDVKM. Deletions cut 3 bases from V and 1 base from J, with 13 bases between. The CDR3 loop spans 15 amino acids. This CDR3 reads CASSLFSGGSYEQYF. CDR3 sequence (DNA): TGTGCCAGCAGTTTGTTCTCCGGCGGATCCTACGAGCAGTACTTC.

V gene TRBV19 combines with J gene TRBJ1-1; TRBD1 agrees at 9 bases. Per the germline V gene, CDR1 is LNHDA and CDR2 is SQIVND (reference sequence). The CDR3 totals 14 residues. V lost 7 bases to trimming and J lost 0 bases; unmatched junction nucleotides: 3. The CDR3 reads CASTDRGMNTEAFF. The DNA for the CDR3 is TGTGCCAGTACCGACAGGGGGATGAACACTGAAGCTTTCTTT.

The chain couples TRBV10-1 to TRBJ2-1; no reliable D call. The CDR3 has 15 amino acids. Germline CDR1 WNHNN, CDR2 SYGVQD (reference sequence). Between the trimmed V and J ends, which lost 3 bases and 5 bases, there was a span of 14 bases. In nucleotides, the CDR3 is TGCGCCAGCAGTGATAACCTAGTTTCCCACAATGAGCAGTTCTTC. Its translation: CASSDNLVSHNEQFF.

CDR3 sequence: CASSPRQPANTGELFF. CDR3 in DNA: TGTGCCAGCAGTCCACGACAGCCCGCGAACACCGGGGAGCTGTTTTTT. This chain links TRBV27 with TRBJ2-2; the D gene is possibly TRBD1 (5 bases). Trimming removed 5 bases from V and 0 bases from J, with 13 bases in between. The CDR3 runs 16 residues. The germline V gene has CDR1 MNHEY and CDR2 SMNVEV (reference sequence).